A selection of T cell receptor beta chains follows, all from one sample in a study of T cell changes during pregnancy in multiple sclerosis. Generated by immunoSEQ multiplex PCR, the TCRdb table keeps only in-frame clones and is missing some. There are about 33,000 clones in the sample; 85% to 95% occur only once, and less than 1.5% lies in the top ten. The sequenced sample was PBMCs (not recorded whether the cells were cultured). These receptors originate from a female donor with multiple sclerosis, enrolled in a pregnancy study. The CDR3 runs from the conserved cysteine through the conserved F or W. D genes are given only for firm matches. Only part of the rows carry a size: once, few, many, or a class if the clone is expanded.

>.|.|TRBV28|TRBJ2-5
CASSFLEGRETQYF
TGTGCCAGCAGTTTCCTGGAGGGCCGGGAGACCCAGTACTTC
>.|few|TRBV20-1|TRBJ1-1
CSARTVLEAFF
TGCAGTGCCCGGACAGTTTTAGAAGCTTTCTTT
>.|.|TRBV5-1|TRBJ2-7
CASSLRGYEQYF
TGCGCCAGCAGCCTGAGGGGGTACGAGCAGTACTTC
>.|.|TRBV12-5|TRBJ2-1
CASGLGRSTDEQFF
TGTGCTAGTGGTCTAGGCAGGTCGACGGATGAGCAGTTCTTC
>.|.|TRBV5-6|TRBJ2-7
CASSFAETYEQYF
TGTGCCAGCAGCTTCGCCGAGACCTACGAGCAGTACTTC
>.|.|TRBV9|TRBJ2-3
CASSVGGGDSTDTQYF
TGTGCCAGCAGCGTAGGAGGCGGAGATAGCACAGATACGCAGTATTTT
>.|.|TRBV5-5|TRBJ2-7
CASSWRRLEPYEQYF
TGTGCCAGCAGCTGGAGGCGACTGGAGCCGTACGAGCAGTACTTC
>TRBD1|.|TRBV19|TRBJ1-1
CASSIRPGQGFEAFF
TGTGCCAGTAGTATACGACCGGGACAGGGTTTTGAAGCTTTCTTT
>.|.|TRBV6-1|TRBJ2-7
CASSGGLTYEQYF
TGTGCCAGCAGTGGGGGCTTGACCTACGAGCAGTACTTC
>.|once|TRBV6-1|TRBJ1-5
CASSESGYQPQHF
TGTGCCAGCAGTGAATCTGGTTATCAGCCCCAGCATTTT
>TRBD1|.|TRBV28|TRBJ2-5
CASTVVGTAKEETQYF
TGTGCCAGCACCGTTGTGGGGACAGCGAAAGAAGAGACCCAGTACTTC
>.|.|TRBV6-1|TRBJ1-5
CASSEGRMYSNQPQHF
TGTGCCAGCAGTGAAGGACGGATGTATAGCAATCAGCCCCAGCATTTT
>.|.|TRBV27|TRBJ2-1
CASSLLDNEQFF
TGTGCCAGCAGTTTACTGGACAATGAGCAGTTCTTC
>TRBD2|.|TRBV12-5|TRBJ2-7
CGCLRGLAGSYEQYF
TGTGGCTGCCTTAGAGGGCTAGCGGGGTCCTACGAGCAGTACTTC
>.|.|TRBV7-8|TRBJ1-4
CASSLEGVTAQAATNEKLFF
TGTGCCAGCAGCTTAGAGGGGGTAACTGCCCAGGCGGCAACTAATGAAAAACTGTTTTTT
>TRBD2|once|TRBV5-1|TRBJ2-2
CASSQRLAGDATGELFF
TGCGCCAGCAGCCAACGACTAGCGGGAGATGCGACCGGGGAGCTGTTTTTT
>.|.|TRBV7-9|TRBJ1-5
CASSLVPGQPQHF
TGTGCCAGCAGCTTAGTCCCGGGGCAGCCCCAGCATTTT
>.|.|TRBV6-1|TRBJ2-1
CASSEGGSIYNEQFF
TGTGCCAGCAGTGAAGGCGGGTCGATCTACAATGAGCAGTTCTTC
>TRBD1|.|TRBV29-1|TRBJ1-2
CSVPPPDRIYGYTF
TGCAGCGTTCCCCCGCCGGACAGGATCTATGGCTACACCTTC
>TRBD1|.|TRBV6-1|TRBJ2-5
CASSSGAGGAETQYF
TGTGCCAGCAGTTCCGGGGCAGGGGGCGCGGAGACCCAGTACTTC
>TRBD1|.|TRBV19|TRBJ1-5
CASSPQGGGIIQHF
TGTGCCAGTAGTCCCCAGGGGGGGGGAATTATCCAGCATTTT
>.|.|TRBV28|TRBJ2-1
CASSPPRPPYNEQFF
TGTGCCAGCAGTCCGCCTAGGCCACCATACAATGAGCAGTTCTTC
>.|once|TRBV2|TRBJ2-5
CASSERGQPQETQYF
TGTGCCAGCAGTGAAAGAGGGCAGCCTCAAGAGACCCAGTACTTC
>TRBD2|once|TRBV30|TRBJ2-3
CAWDPGTSGGTDTQYF
TGTGCCTGGGACCCAGGGACTAGCGGAGGCACAGATACGCAGTATTTT
>.|.|TRBV6-5|TRBJ2-7
CASSLGREQYF
TGTGCCAGCAGTTTGGGAAGGGAGCAGTACTTC
>.|.|TRBV11-2|TRBJ2-2
CASSFSGSDTGELFF
TGTGCCAGCAGCTTTTCCGGGAGTGACACCGGGGAGCTGTTTTTT
>.|few|TRBV4-3|TRBJ2-7
CASSQGPYEQYF
TGCGCCAGCAGCCAAGGTCCCTACGAGCAGTACTTC
>.|.|TRBV18|TRBJ2-3
CASSPSPDTQYF
TGTGCCAGCTCCCCAAGCCCAGATACGCAGTATTTT
>TRBD1|.|TRBV5-1|TRBJ2-7
CASSLEFGTGGHEQYF
TGCGCCAGCAGCTTGGAATTCGGGACAGGGGGCCACGAGCAGTACTTC
>.|.|TRBV5-1|TRBJ1-2
CASSWARWGNYGYTF
TGCGCCAGCAGCTGGGCCAGGTGGGGAAACTATGGCTACACCTTC
>.|.|TRBV10-3|TRBJ1-1
CAISEWSAEAFF
TGTGCCATCAGTGAATGGAGCGCTGAAGCTTTCTTT
>TRBD1|.|TRBV28|TRBJ2-1
CASSLGGQGAYNEQFF
TGTGCCAGCAGTTTAGGGGGACAGGGCGCCTACAATGAGCAGTTCTTC
>TRBD1|.|TRBV30|TRBJ1-2
CAWSVPDRGSYGYTF
TGTGCCTGGAGTGTACCAGACAGGGGAAGCTATGGCTACACCTTC
>.|.|TRBV19|TRBJ1-2
CASSIIGPVANYGYTF
TGTGCCAGTAGTATAATTGGGCCGGTCGCTAACTATGGCTACACCTTC
>.|.|TRBV18|TRBJ2-3
CASSYTLTDTQYF
TGTGCCAGCTCATACACCCTCACAGATACGCAGTATTTT
>TRBD2|.|TRBV2|TRBJ2-3
CATQWGEGDTQYF
TGTGCCACCCAGTGGGGGGAGGGAGATACGCAGTATTTT
>.|.|TRBV28|TRBJ2-3
CASSPVSGSGTDTQYF
TGTGCCAGCAGTCCCGTTAGCGGCTCGGGCACAGATACGCAGTATTTT
>.|few|TRBV5-1|TRBJ2-2
CASSSGVGDTGELFF
TGCGCCAGCAGCTCGGGAGTAGGGGACACCGGGGAGCTGTTTTTT
>.|.|TRBV7-2|TRBJ2-7
CASSPTRGTYEQYF
TGTGCCAGCAGCCCAACCCGGGGTACCTACGAGCAGTACTTC
>.|.|TRBV27|TRBJ2-5
CASRRGETQYF
TGTGCCAGCAGACGGGGAGAGACCCAGTACTTC
>.|.|TRBV27|TRBJ1-5
CASSSAGLENQPQHF
TGTGCCAGCAGTTCCGCGGGGTTGGAAAATCAGCCCCAGCATTTT
>TRBD2|.|TRBV2|TRBJ2-1
CASSVKGREIAGEQFF
TGTGCCAGCAGCGTTAAAGGGAGGGAGATAGCGGGGGAGCAGTTCTTC
>TRBD1|.|TRBV6-1|TRBJ1-4
CASSITGATNEKLFF
TGTGCCAGCAGTATTACAGGGGCAACTAATGAAAAACTGTTTTTT
>TRBD1|.|TRBV7-9|TRBJ1-1
CASRTGGPEAFF
TGTGCCAGCAGGACAGGGGGACCTGAAGCTTTCTTT
>.|.|TRBV11-2|TRBJ2-7
CASSLGRITYEQYF
TGTGCCAGCAGCTTAGGCAGAATAACCTACGAGCAGTACTTC
>.|.|TRBV6-6|TRBJ2-3
CASSPSTDTQYF
TGTGCCAGCTCCCCCAGTACAGATACGCAGTATTTT
>TRBD1|.|TRBV6-1|TRBJ1-2
CASSERMGQGYGYTF
TGTGCCAGCAGTGAACGTATGGGACAGGGCTATGGCTACACCTTC
>.|.|TRBV5-1|TRBJ1-1
CASSPALEDWSTEAFF
TGCGCCAGCAGCCCCGCTCTCGAGGATTGGAGCACTGAAGCTTTCTTT
>.|once|TRBV6-5|TRBJ2-5
CASREGDFETQYF
TGTGCCAGCAGAGAAGGGGATTTTGAGACCCAGTACTTC
>.|.|TRBV7-2|TRBJ1-1
CASSLNSPGTPAFF
TGTGCCAGCAGCTTAAATTCTCCAGGGACTCCAGCTTTCTTT
>.|.|TRBV30|TRBJ1-2
CAWTPDRTGRVGYGYTF
TGTGCCTGGACCCCAGACAGGACGGGCCGCGTGGGCTATGGCTACACCTTC
>.|.|TRBV7-9|TRBJ1-2
CASTHRLDRNYGYTF
TGTGCCAGCACCCACCGTCTCGACAGGAACTATGGCTACACCTTC
>.|.|TRBV9|TRBJ1-1
CASSVVPADGTEAFF
TGTGCCAGCAGCGTAGTCCCGGCGGATGGCACTGAAGCTTTCTTT
>.|.|TRBV28|TRBJ1-4
CASAGTGEKLFF
TGTGCCAGTGCCGGGACGGGTGAAAAACTGTTTTTT
>TRBD1|.|TRBV4-1|TRBJ2-2
CASSSDRGPLQKTGELFF
TGCGCCAGCAGCTCGGACAGGGGCCCCCTACAGAAGACCGGGGAGCTGTTTTTT
>.|.|TRBV6-1|TRBJ1-1
CATQKFDRGTEAFF
TGTGCCACCCAGAAATTTGACAGAGGCACTGAAGCTTTCTTT
>.|few|TRBV7-9|TRBJ2-2
CASSLGAGELFF
TGTGCCAGCAGCTTAGGAGCCGGGGAGCTGTTTTTT
>.|.|TRBV5-4|TRBJ2-3
CASSPPTGKDTQYF
TGTGCCAGCAGCCCACCGACTGGGAAGGATACGCAGTATTTT